This T cell receptor (beta chain) was observed in a study of blood T cell repertoires in COVID-19. Across the whole study: PBMCs, B-cell-depleted T cells, or T cells provided the cDNA or gDNA that made up the material.

Sequenced by immunoSEQ multiplex PCR; TCRdb stores in-frame clones only, minus some. The table shows 200,000 to 250,000 clones, with 80% to 90% occurring only once. V lost 0 bases and J 1 base, leaving 15 bases between the germline ends. Germline V gives CDR1 GTSNPN, CDR2 SVGIG (reference sequence). CDR3 size: 16 residues. Participants were aged about 18 to 90 years, lived in 24 US areas, and enrolled virtually. Participants in the exposed group had met a COVID-19 case in the 2 weeks before joining the study. The chain uses TRBV30 and TRBJ1-1; D may be TRBD1 (5 bases). Sequencing was carried out using PBMCs or T cells enriched from blood (not recorded which). The clonotype originates from a woman younger than 45 who had been exposed to COVID-19. This chain's CDR3 is CAWSVRLGGRNTEAFF. As DNA, the CDR3 is TGTGCCTGGAGTGTACGATTGGGGGGGAGGAACACTGAAGCTTTCTTT. The whole variable domain, filled in from reference TRBV30 and TRBJ1-1, reads SQTIHQWPATLVQPVGSPLSLECTVEGTSNPNLYWYRQAAGRGLQLLFYSVGIGQISSEVPQNLSASRPQDRQFILSSKKLLLSDSGFYLCAWSVRLGGRNTEAFFGQGTRLTVV.